The T cell receptor (beta chain) described here comes from a study of blood T cell repertoires in COVID-19. V lost 9 bases to trimming and J lost 1 base, with 19 bases between them. From germline, CDR1 is SGHRS and CDR2 YFSETQ. The CDR3 has 15 residues. The protocol was immunoSEQ multiplex PCR, while the TCRdb copy is restricted to in-frame clones and leaves out a portion. The data contain 150,000 or so clones, 88% of them singletons. This clonotype was obtained from a man in his sixties with acute or convalescent COVID-19. Sequenced input: peripheral blood. This chain uses TRBV5-1 with TRBJ2-5; D might be TRBD2 (5 bases). The CDR3: CATRGEGFSQETQYF. CDR3 DNA: TGCGCCACCCGAGGTGAGGGCTTTTCCCAAGAGACCCAGTACTTC.